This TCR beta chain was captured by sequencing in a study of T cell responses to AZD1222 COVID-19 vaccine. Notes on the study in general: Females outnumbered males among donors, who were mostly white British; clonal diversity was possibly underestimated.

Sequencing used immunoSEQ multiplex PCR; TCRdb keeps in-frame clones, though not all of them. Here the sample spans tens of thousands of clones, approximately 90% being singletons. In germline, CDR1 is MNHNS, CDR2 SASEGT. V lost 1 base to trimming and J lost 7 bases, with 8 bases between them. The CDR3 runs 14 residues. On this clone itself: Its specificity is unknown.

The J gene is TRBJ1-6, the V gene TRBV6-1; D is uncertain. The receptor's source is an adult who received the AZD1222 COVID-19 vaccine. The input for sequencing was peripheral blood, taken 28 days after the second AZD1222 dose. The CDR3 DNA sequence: TGTGCCAGCAGTGAAGGACCGGAAAATTCACCCCTCCACTTT. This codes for CASSEGPENSPLHF.